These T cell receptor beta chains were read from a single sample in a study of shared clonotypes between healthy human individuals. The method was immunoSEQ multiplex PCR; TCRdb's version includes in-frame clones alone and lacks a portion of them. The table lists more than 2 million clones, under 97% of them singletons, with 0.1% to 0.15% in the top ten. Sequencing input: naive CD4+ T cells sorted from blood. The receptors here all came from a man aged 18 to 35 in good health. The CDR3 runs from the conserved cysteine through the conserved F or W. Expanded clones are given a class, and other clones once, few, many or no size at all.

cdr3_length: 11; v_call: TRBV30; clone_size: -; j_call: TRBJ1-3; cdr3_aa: CARAIGNTIYF
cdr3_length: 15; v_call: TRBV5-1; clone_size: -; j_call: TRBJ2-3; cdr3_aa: CASSFSGQGADTQYF
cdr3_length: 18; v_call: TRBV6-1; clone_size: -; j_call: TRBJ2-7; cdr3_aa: CASSDRTSGGFSPYEQYF
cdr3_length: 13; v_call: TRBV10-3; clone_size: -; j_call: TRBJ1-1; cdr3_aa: CASATGINTEAFF
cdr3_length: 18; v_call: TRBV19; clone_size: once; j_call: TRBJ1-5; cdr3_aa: CASSTRPLTGEGNQPQHF
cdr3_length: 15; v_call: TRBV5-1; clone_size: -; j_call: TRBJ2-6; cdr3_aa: CASSSTEPGANVLTF
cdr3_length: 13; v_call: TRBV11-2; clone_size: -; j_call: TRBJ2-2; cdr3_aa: CASSSQGTGELFF
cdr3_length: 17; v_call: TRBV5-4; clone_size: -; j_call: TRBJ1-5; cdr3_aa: CASSRMDGNGGNQPQHF
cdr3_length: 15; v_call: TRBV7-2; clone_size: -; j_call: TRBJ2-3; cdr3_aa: CASSQGGGSTDTQYF
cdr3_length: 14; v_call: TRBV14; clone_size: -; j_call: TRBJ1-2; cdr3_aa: CASSQGQGGYGYTF
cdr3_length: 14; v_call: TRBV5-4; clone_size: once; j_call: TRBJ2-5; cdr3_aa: CASSRQGVEETQYF
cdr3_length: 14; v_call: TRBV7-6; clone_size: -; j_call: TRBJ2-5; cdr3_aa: CASSPLTVGETQYF
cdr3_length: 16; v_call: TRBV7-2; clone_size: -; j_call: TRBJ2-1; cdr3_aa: CASRGPGTDSYNEQFF
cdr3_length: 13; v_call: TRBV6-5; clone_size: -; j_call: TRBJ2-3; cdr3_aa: CATAGGRVDTQYF
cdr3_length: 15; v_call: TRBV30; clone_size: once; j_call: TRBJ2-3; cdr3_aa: CAWKGRGITTDTQYF
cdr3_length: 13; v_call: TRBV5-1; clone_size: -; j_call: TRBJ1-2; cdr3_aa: CASSREGHYGYTF
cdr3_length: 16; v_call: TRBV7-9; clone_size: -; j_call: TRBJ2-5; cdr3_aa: CASSPSPTRQLETQYF
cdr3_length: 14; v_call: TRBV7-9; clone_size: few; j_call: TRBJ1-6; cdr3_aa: CASSLGGQNSPLHF
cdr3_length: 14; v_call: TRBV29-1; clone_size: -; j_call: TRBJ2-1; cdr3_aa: CSVYQGSGSDEQFF
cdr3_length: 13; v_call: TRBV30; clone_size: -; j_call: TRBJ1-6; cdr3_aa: CAWSGTGPSPLHF
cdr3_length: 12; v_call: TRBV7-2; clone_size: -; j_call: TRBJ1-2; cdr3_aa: CASRKGDYGYTF
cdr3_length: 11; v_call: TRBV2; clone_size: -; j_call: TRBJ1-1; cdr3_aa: CASGQGIEAFF
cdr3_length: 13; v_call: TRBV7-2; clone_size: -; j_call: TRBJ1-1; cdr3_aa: CASSRQGNAEAFF
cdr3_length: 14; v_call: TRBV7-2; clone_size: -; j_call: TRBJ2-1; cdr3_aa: CASSPDRVNNEQFF
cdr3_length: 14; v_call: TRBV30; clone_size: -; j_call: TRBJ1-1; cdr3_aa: CAWSVSRGPTEAFF
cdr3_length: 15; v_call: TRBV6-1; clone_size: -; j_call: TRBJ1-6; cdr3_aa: CASSSTDRNNSPLHF
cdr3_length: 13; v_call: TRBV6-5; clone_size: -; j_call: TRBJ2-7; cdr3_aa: CASSFPGSPEQYF
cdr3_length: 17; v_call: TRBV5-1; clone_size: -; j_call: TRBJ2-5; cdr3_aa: CASSTGLAGGSVETQYF
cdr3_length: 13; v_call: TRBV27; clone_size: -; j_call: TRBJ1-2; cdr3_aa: CASSAGPNYGYTF
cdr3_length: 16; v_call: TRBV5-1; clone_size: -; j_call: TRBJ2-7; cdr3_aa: CASSHPDGPRSYEQYF
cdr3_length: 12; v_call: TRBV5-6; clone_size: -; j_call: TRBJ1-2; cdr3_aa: CASVSFSGGYTF
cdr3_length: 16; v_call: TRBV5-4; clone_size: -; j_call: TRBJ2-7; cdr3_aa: CASSPGTSGNTYEQYF
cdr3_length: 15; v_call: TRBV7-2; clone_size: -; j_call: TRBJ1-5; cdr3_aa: CASSWTGGSDQPQHF
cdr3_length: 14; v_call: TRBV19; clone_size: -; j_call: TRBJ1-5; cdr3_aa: CASSVTGGHQPQHF
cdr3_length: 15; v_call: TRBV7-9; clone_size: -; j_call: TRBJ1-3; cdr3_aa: CASSLDNVSGNTIYF
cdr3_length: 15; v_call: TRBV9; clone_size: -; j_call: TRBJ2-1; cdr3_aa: CASSSRTSGSNEQFF
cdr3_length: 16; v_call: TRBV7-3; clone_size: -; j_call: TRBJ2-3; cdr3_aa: CASSSGTGVSTDTQYF
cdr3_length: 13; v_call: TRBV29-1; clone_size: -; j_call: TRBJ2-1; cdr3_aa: CSVDILVRAEQFF
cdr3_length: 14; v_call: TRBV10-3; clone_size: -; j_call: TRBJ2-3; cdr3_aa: CAAGPGSSPDTQYF
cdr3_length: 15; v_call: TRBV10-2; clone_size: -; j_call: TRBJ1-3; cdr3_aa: CASTAAGKAGNTIYF
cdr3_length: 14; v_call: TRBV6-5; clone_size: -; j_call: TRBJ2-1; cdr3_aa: CASSRTASSNEQFF
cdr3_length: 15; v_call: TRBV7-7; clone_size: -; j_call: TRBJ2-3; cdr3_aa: CASSLGDRVTDTQYF
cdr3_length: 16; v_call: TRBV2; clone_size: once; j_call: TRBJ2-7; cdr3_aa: CASSEAGTALTYEQYF
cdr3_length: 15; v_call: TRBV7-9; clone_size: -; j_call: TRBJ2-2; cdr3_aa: CASSTDPQGAGELFF
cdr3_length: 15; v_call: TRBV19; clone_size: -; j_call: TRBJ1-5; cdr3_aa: CASSLSRASNQPQHF
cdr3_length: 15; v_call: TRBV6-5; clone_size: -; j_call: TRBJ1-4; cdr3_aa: CASSSGGQGGEKLFF
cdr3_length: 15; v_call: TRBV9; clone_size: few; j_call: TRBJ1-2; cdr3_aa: CASSVAGEAYYGYTF
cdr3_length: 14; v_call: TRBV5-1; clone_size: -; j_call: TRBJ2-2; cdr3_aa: CASTLRPGTGELFF
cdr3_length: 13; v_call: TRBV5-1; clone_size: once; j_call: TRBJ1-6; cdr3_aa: CASKTGNNSPLHF
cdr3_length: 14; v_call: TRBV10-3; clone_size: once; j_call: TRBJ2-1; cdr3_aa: CAINNRVSYNEQFF
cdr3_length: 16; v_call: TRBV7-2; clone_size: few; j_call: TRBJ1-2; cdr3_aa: CASSSGQGSTNYGYTF
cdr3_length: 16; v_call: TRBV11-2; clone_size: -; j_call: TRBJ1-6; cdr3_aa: CASSLMPWEGFSPLHF
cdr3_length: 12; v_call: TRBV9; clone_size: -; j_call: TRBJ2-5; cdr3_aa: CASSPAGETQYF